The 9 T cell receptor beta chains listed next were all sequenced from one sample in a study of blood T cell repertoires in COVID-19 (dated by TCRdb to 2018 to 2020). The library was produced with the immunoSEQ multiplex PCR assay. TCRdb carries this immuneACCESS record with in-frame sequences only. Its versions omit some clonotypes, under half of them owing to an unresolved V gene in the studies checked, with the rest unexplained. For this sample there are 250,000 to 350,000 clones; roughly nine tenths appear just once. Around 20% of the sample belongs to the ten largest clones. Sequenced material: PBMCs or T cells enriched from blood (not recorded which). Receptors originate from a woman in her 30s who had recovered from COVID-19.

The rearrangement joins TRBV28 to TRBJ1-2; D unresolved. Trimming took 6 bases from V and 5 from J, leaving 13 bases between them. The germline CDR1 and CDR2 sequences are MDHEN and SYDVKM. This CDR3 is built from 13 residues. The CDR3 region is CASSPLWAYGYTF. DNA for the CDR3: TGTGCCAGCAGCCCCCTCTGGGCGTATGGCTACACCTTC.

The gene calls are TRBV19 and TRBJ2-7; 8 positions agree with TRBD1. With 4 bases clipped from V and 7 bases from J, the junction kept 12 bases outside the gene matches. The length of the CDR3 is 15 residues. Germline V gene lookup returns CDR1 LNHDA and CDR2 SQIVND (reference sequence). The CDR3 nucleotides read TGTGCCAGTAGTACCCGAGGACAGGGAGGCGGGGAGCAGTACTTC. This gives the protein CASSTRGQGGGEQYF.

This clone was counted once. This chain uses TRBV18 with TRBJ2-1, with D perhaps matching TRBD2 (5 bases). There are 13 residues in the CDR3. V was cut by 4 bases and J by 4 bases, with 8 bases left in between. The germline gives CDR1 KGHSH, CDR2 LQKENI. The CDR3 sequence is CASSREGYNEQFF. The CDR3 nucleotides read TGTGCCAGCTCACGCGAGGGATACAATGAGCAGTTCTTC.

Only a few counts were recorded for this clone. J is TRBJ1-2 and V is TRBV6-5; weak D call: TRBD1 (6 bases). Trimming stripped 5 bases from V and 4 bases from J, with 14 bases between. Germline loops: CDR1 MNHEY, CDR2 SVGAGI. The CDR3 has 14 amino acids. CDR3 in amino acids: CASSRNRDTYGYTF. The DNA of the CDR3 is TGTGCCAGCAGTAGGAACCGGGACACCTATGGCTACACCTTC.

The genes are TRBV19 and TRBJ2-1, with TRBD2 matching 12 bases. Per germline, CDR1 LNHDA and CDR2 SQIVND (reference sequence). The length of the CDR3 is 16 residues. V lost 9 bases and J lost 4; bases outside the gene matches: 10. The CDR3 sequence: CASSPTSGSLYNEQFF. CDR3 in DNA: TGTGCCAGCAGTCCGACTAGCGGGAGTCTTTACAATGAGCAGTTCTTC.

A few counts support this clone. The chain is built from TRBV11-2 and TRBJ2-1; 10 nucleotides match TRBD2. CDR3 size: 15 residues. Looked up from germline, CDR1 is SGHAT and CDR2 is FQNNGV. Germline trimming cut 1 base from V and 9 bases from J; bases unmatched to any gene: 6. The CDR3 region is CASSLGLAGDGEQFF. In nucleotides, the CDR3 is TGTGCCAGCAGCTTAGGTCTAGCGGGAGACGGTGAGCAGTTCTTC.

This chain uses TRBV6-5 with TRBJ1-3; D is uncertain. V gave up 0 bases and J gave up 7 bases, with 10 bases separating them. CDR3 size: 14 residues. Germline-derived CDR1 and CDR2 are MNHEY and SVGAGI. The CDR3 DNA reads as TGTGCCAGCAGTTACTCCGGAGAAAGTAACACCATATATTTT. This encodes CASSYSGESNTIYF.

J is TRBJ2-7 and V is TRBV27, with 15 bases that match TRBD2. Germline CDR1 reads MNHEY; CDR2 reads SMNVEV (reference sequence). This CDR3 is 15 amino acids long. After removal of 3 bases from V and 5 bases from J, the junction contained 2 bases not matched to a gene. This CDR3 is CASSFGLAGGDEQYF. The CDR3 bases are TGTGCCAGCAGTTTTGGACTAGCGGGAGGGGACGAGCAGTACTTC.

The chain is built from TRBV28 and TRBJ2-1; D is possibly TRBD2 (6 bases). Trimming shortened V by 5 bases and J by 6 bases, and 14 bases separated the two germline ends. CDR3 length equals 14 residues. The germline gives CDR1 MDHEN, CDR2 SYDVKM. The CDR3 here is CASSRPGLLNEQFF. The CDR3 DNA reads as TGTGCCAGCAGTCGACCGGGACTCCTCAATGAGCAGTTCTTC.